The clone carrying this TCR beta chain was detected ten times or more. As yet, its antigen is unknown. The sample comes from a study of identical twins. Study-level results: Cord blood beta clonotypes that were abundant carried fewer insertions, and memory repertoires showed no such trend. Out-of-frame alpha sequences shared by twins were enriched for low generation probability. Partial confounding of zero-insertion analyses by invariant MAIT and iNKT cells was possible.

A universal primer site arose from template switching, and cDNA bore unique molecular identifiers. Each CDR3 protein gets one entry after TCRdb re-called the 5' RACE reads with MiXCR. The sample has 1,800,000 or so distinct CDR3 sequences, less than 40% seen once. The germline V gene has CDR1 SQVTM and CDR2 ANQGSEA. V lost 4 bases and J 5 bases, leaving 6 bases between the germline ends. The CDR3 is 11 amino acids. The specimen was cord blood. The J gene is TRBJ2-4, the V gene TRBV29-1; tentatively, D is TRBD2 (6 bases). The TCR comes from a newborn girl in good health. The CDR3 DNA is TGCAGCGTTGGGGGGGAAAACATTCAGTACTTC. As protein: CSVGGENIQYF.